Each of the 25 T cell receptor beta chains below was sequenced from the same sample in a study of blood T cell repertoires in COVID-19. Assay used: immunoSEQ multiplex PCR; TCRdb lists only in-frame clones, some missing. The sample carries a few hundred thousand clones, 84% recorded once. Material: peripheral blood. Receptor source: a middle-aged woman who had recovered from COVID-19.

The V and J genes are TRBV10-3 and TRBJ1-1; maybe TRBD1 (5 bases). The CDR3 is made up of 14 amino acids. Trimming took 3 bases from V and 5 from J, leaving 13 bases between them. Germline CDR1 ENHRY, CDR2 SYGVKD. The CDR3 protein is CAISDGTGTTEAFF. DNA for the CDR3: TGTGCCATCAGTGATGGTACAGGCACAACTGAAGCTTTCTTT.

The chain uses TRBV3-1 (or the pseudogene TRBV3-2) and TRBJ2-7; 8 bases map to TRBD1. Germline values: CDR1 LGHDT, CDR2 YNNKEL (reference sequence). Trimming cost V 0 bases and J 3 bases; bases outside gene matches: 4. The CDR3 has 15 residues. The CDR3 is CASSQEYGQGYEQYF. The CDR3 DNA reads as TGTGCCAGCAGCCAAGAGTATGGACAGGGCTACGAGCAGTACTTC.

V gene TRBV10-3 combines with J gene TRBJ2-7; D perhaps matches TRBD2 (7 bases). This CDR3 is 16 amino acids long. Trimming removed 2 bases from V and 1 base from J, with 15 bases in between. Looked up from germline, CDR1 is ENHRY and CDR2 is SYGVKD. CDR3: CAISEVWAGASYEQYF. The CDR3 nucleotides read TGTGCCATCAGTGAGGTTTGGGCGGGGGCGTCCTACGAGCAGTACTTC.

This chain uses TRBV12-3 or TRBV12-4 with TRBJ1-2; TRBD1 matches 9 bases. After removal of 5 bases from V and 7 bases from J, the junction contained 2 bases not matched to a gene. This CDR3 spans 12 amino acids. DNA of the CDR3: TGTGCCAGCAGTCCACAGGGGGCTGGCTACACCTTC. Its translation: CASSPQGAGYTF.

In DNA, the CDR3 is TGTGCCAGTAGACCGGGCGGGGGCAACACCGGGGAGCTGTTTTTT. Protein: CASRPGGGNTGELFF. This chain joins TRBV19 and TRBJ2-2, with D possibly TRBD2 on 7 matching bases. Deletions cut 6 bases from V and 2 bases from J, with 13 bases between. This CDR3 has 15 amino acids. CDR1 is LNHDA and CDR2 is SQIVND in the germline V gene (reference sequence).

DNA of the CDR3: TGTGCCAGCACCCCCAGGCTTAATCTGAACACTGAAGCTTTCTTT. Translating it yields CASTPRLNLNTEAFF. This chain joins TRBV5-6 and TRBJ1-1, with D unresolved. The CDR3 is made up of 15 amino acids. The germline V and J ends were trimmed by 6 bases and 0 bases, with 15 bases remaining between them. Germline CDR1 reads SGHDT; CDR2 reads YYEEEE.

The genes are TRBV5-1 and TRBJ2-1; D not resolved. The germline gives CDR1 SGHRS, CDR2 YFSETQ. V was shortened by 6 bases and J by 2 bases, with 9 bases between the two germline ends. CDR3 size: 13 residues. CDR3 coding DNA: TGCGCCAGCACTGACAATACCTACAATGAGCAGTTCTTC. Protein product: CASTDNTYNEQFF.

V and J are TRBV2 and TRBJ1-5; possibly TRBD1 for D (5 bases). Germline values: CDR1 SNHLY, CDR2 FYNNEI. The CDR3 is made up of 15 amino acids. The V end lost 7 bases, the J end lost 0 bases, and 13 bases lay between the germline ends. CDR3 sequence reads: CASTLQADSNQPQHF. The CDR3, as DNA: TGTGCCAGCACCTTACAGGCCGATAGCAATCAGCCCCAGCATTTT.

This chain connects TRBV4-3 to TRBJ2-3; D remains ambiguous. V lost 0 bases and J lost 2, with 15 bases in between. Germline loops: CDR1 LGHNA, CDR2 YSLEER. The CDR3 is 17 residues long. The CDR3 DNA reads as TGCGCCAGCAGCCAAGAGAGAGCGCCTTCTACCACAGATACGCAGTATTTT. Its translation is CASSQERAPSTTDTQYF.

The rearrangement uses TRBV5-3 and TRBJ2-7, with a weak D call TRBD2 (6 bases). TRBV5-3 is identified as an open reading frame with a role that is uncertain. This CDR3 region has 12 residues. V gave up 4 bases and J gave up 12 bases, with 17 bases separating them. This CDR3 is CARSLPRAGLYF. Here the CDR3 DNA reads TGTGCCAGAAGCCTCCCTCGCGCGGGGTTGTACTTC.

V is TRBV5-1 and J is TRBJ2-7; 13 nucleotides align to TRBD2. The CDR3 loop spans 15 amino acids. Trimming cost V 4 bases and J 4 bases; bases outside gene matches: 5. CDR1 is SGHRS and CDR2 is YFSETQ in the germline V gene. CDR3 bases: TGCGCCAGCAGCATACAGGGACTAGCGGGATACGAGCAGTACTTC. Encoded protein: CASSIQGLAGYEQYF.

V is TRBV20-1 and J is TRBJ2-1; weak D call: TRBD2 (6 bases). The germline gives CDR1 DFQATT, CDR2 SNEGSKA (reference sequence). The CDR3 spans 11 residues. V was cut by 5 bases and J by 4 bases, with 6 bases left in between. CDR3 sequence (DNA): TGCAGTGCTGGGACTTACAATGAGCAGTTCTTC. Amino acid sequence: CSAGTYNEQFF.

This rearrangement joins TRBV12-3 or TRBV12-4 to TRBJ1-2; D perhaps matches TRBD1 (5 bases). The CDR3 has 13 amino acids. Between the trimmed V and J ends, which lost 7 bases and 2 bases, there was a span of 11 bases. The CDR3 coding sequence is TGTGCCAGCATGGGGGGGAAGAACTATGGCTACACCTTC. It specifies CASMGGKNYGYTF.

J is TRBJ2-5 and V is TRBV6-5; 12 bases are shared with TRBD1. Germline assignment: CDR1 MNHEY and CDR2 SVGAGI. V lost 5 bases, J lost 5 bases, and 6 bases stayed unmatched. The CDR3 covers 15 residues. Here the CDR3 DNA reads TGTGCCAGCAGTCCGGGACAGGGGGCTTGGGAGACCCAGTACTTC. Its translation is CASSPGQGAWETQYF.

The chain links TRBV6-1 to TRBJ1-2, with unresolved D. Per the germline V gene, CDR1 is MNHNS and CDR2 is SASEGT. Trimming took off 3 bases at V and 5 bases at J, with 16 bases between the two ends. CDR3 length: 15 residues. CDR3 coding DNA: TGTGCCAGCAGTGACCCAGGAAAAACCTCTTATGGCTACACCTTC. It translates to CASSDPGKTSYGYTF.

The chain uses TRBV10-3 and TRBJ2-1; D uncertain. V was shortened by 4 bases and J by 7 bases, with 11 bases between the two germline ends. Germline V gene data show CDR1 as ENHRY and CDR2 as SYGVKD. The CDR3 is 13 amino acids. CDR3 sequence: CAISGGSPNEQFF. The CDR3 DNA is TGTGCCATCAGTGGAGGCAGCCCGAATGAGCAGTTCTTC.

This chain connects TRBV5-5 to TRBJ2-2, with D possibly being TRBD1 (5 bases). The germline V and J ends were trimmed by 3 bases and 2 bases, with 17 bases remaining between them. CDR3 length: 17 amino acids. The germline CDR1 and CDR2 sequences are SGHKS and YYEKEE (reference sequence). The CDR3 here is CASSSAEQVFNTGELFF. Here the CDR3 DNA reads TGTGCCAGCAGCTCCGCGGAACAGGTTTTTAACACCGGGGAGCTGTTTTTT.

The gene calls are TRBV5-1 and TRBJ1-1; unclear D gene. The CDR3 sequence is 15 residues long. Germline values: CDR1 SGHRS, CDR2 YFSETQ. V was pared by 0 bases and J by 0 bases, with 9 bases between. DNA of the CDR3: TGCGCCAGCAGCTTGGAAACTTCACTGAACACTGAAGCTTTCTTT. Translating gives CASSLETSLNTEAFF.

J is TRBJ2-7 and V is TRBV7-9; D may be TRBD2 (5 bases). Per germline, CDR1 SEHNR and CDR2 FQNEAQ (reference sequence). The CDR3 is 15 residues long. The V end lost 4 bases, the J end lost 3 bases, and 16 bases lay between the germline ends. The CDR3 protein is CASSSSAGIIYEQYF. In DNA, the CDR3 is TGTGCCAGCAGCTCGTCGGCCGGGATCATCTACGAGCAGTACTTC.

The V call is TRBV7-9, the J call TRBJ1-1; D remains ambiguous. Germline CDR1 reads SEHNR; CDR2 reads FQNEAQ (reference sequence). The CDR3 runs to 13 residues. V was shortened by 8 bases and J by 1 base, with 11 bases between the two germline ends. The CDR3 sequence is CASGRPQNTEAFF. CDR3 bases: TGTGCCAGCGGGAGACCCCAGAACACTGAAGCTTTCTTT.

The chain carries TRBV6-5 and TRBJ2-1; 9 bases line up with TRBD1. The J segment lost 7 bases and the V segment lost 4 bases, leaving 8 bases of the junction unmatched. Germline-derived CDR1 and CDR2 are MNHEY and SVGAGI. The CDR3 runs 15 residues. The DNA for the CDR3 is TGTGCCAGCAGTTCCCCCAGGACAGGGGATAATGAGCAGTTCTTC. Residues: CASSSPRTGDNEQFF.

The CDR3 reads CASSLEGLAGVIQETQYF. The CDR3 bases are TGTGCCAGCAGCTTGGAAGGGCTAGCGGGGGTGATCCAAGAGACCCAGTACTTC. V usage is TRBV5-8 and J usage is TRBJ2-5; TRBD2 aligns across 10 bases. V shed 0 bases and J 1 base; nucleotides not matched to a gene: 9. Germline loops: CDR1 SGHTS, CDR2 YDEGEE. The CDR3 runs to 18 residues. The full variable domain, rest sourced from reference TRBV5-8 and TRBJ2-5, is EAGVTQSPTHLIKTRGQQATLRCSPISGHTSVYWYQQALGLGLQFLLWYDEGEERNRGNFPPRFSGRQFPNYSSELNVNALELEDSALYLCASSLEGLAGVIQETQYFGPGTRLLVL.

The gene calls are TRBV7-2 and TRBJ1-2; the match to TRBD1 covers 8 bases. CDR1 is SGHTA and CDR2 is FQGNSA in the germline V gene. V shed 5 bases and J 5 bases; nucleotides not matched to a gene: 7. The CDR3 length is 14 residues. The CDR3: CASSPMDRVYGYTF. CDR3 nucleotide sequence: TGTGCCAGCAGCCCCATGGACAGGGTTTATGGCTACACCTTC.

CDR3 nucleotides: TGTGCCAGCAGCTTGGAACACAGGGGGCGTTCGATGAACACTGAAGCTTTCTTT. Protein sequence: CASSLEHRGRSMNTEAFF. This chain connects TRBV5-6 to TRBJ1-1; 9 positions agree with TRBD1. V lost 0 bases, J lost 0 bases, and 9 bases stayed unmatched. Germline V gene data show CDR1 as SGHDT and CDR2 as YYEEEE. This CDR3 contains 18 residues.

The rearrangement links TRBV9 to TRBJ1-2; 7 bases line up with TRBD1. This CDR3 has 15 amino acids. V was clipped by 0 bases and J by 5 bases; unmatched bases: 7. Germline V gene lookup returns CDR1 SGDLS and CDR2 YYNGEE. CDR3 bases: TGTGCCAGCAGCGTAGAACAGGGGAAGGGATATGGCTACACCTTC. Encoded protein: CASSVEQGKGYGYTF. Together with reference TRBV9 and TRBJ1-2, the CDR3 gives the full variable domain: DSGVTQTPKHLITATGQRVTLRCSPRSGDLSVYWYQQSLDQGLQFLIQYYNGEERAKGNILERFSAQQFPDLHSELNLSSLELGDSALYFCASSVEQGKGYGYTFGSGTRLTVV.